This entry is about one TCR beta chain. Its antigen is not identified. This sample was taken from a study of beta chain features in type 1 diabetes. Expressed TCRB transcripts got sequenced, as all isolated RNA was reverse transcribed. Some clones are missing from TCRdb's copy, which holds only in-frame ones; the method was immunoSEQ multiplex PCR. Here the sample spans about 150,000 clones, around 51% being singletons. Study-wide findings and caveats: VDJ junctions from patients with type 1 diabetes contained fewer insertions and more deletions. Because the template was cDNA, high-expressing cells might be over-represented.

A single heparinised blood sample, averaging approximately 0.12 L, was obtained per donor. Markers CD45RO/CCR7/CD25/CD127/CD95/CD27 served to sort CD4+ naive, central memory, regulatory and stem cell-like memory cells. Trimming took off 0 bases at V and 4 bases at J, with 10 bases between the two ends. The CDR3 has 14 amino acids. Germline V lookup: CDR1 SGDLS, CDR2 YYNGEE. The J gene is TRBJ1-1, the V gene TRBV9; TRBD1 might be the D (5 bases). The sequence derives from a young man in good health. The sequenced material came from Tregs from blood. CDR3 in amino acids: CASSVVAGITEAFF. CDR3 bases: TGTGCCAGCAGCGTAGTCGCAGGGATCACTGAAGCTTTCTTT.